This TCR beta chain was sequenced for a study of blood T cell repertoires in COVID-19. About the research overall: From T cells, B-cell-depleted T cells, or PBMCs came the material, which was cDNA or gDNA.

Looked up from germline, CDR1 is MNHNS and CDR2 is SASEGT. The CDR3 loop spans 14 amino acids. The V gene lost 0 bases and the J gene lost 4 bases, with 8 bases spanning the gap. Per the original data handling: The assay estimated nucleated cells by amplifying reference gene primers. Method: immunoSEQ multiplex PCR; TCRdb's copy keeps in-frame clones and lacks some. For V, J and clone size, that table is used; D and trimming come from the DNA. Of some 530,000 clones detected, around 85% appear once; the ten largest clones hold approximately 2.9%. The sequence came from a human donor in a cohort sampled during active COVID-19. The rearrangement uses TRBV6-1 and TRBJ2-3; a weak D match, TRBD1 (5 bases). Sample: peripheral blood. CDR3 in DNA: TGTGCCAGCAGTGAAGCGCCACAGGCAGATACGCAGTATTTT. It encodes CASSEAPQADTQYF.